This note documents a single T cell receptor (beta chain) sequence. This record comes from a study of blood T cell repertoires in COVID-19. On the study more broadly: Sites across the United States, Italy and Spain contributed samples from acute and convalescent COVID-19. PBMCs, B-cell-depleted T cells, or T cells provided the cDNA or gDNA that made up the material.

As originally analysed: Estimation of nucleated cell counts was performed using reference gene primer amplification. Method: immunoSEQ multiplex PCR; TCRdb's copy keeps in-frame clones and lacks some. D and trimming were read from the DNA, whereas the V and J calls and clone size are those reported in that table. The data hold 60,000 to 65,000 clones, with around 80% observed a single time. This CDR3 region has 17 residues. CDR1 is MGHDK and CDR2 is SYGVNS in the germline V gene. The V and J ends lost 3 bases and 5 bases, in that order; junction bases with no gene match: 11. Sample: peripheral blood. The clonotype comes from a woman older than 75 with active or convalescent COVID-19. The chain is built from TRBV25-1 and TRBJ2-5; 11 bases align to TRBD2. This chain's CDR3 is CASSDAGRIAGGETQYF. In DNA form, the CDR3 reads TGTGCCAGCAGTGATGCTGGAAGGATAGCGGGGGGGGAGACCCAGTACTTC.